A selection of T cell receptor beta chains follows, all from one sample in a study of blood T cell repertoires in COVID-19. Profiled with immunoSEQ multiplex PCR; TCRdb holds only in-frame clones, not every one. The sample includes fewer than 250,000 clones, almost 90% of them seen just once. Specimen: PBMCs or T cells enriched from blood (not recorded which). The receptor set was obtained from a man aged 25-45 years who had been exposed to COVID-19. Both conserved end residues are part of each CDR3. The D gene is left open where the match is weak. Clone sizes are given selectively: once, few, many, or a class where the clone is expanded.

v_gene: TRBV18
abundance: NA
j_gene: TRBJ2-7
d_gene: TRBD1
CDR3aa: CASSRDRDYEQYF
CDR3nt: TGTGCCAGCTCAAGGGACAGGGACTACGAGCAGTACTTC

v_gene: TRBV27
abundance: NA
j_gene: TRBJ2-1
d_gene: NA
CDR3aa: CASSLRGTYNEQFF
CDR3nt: TGTGCCAGCAGCTTGAGGGGGACCTACAATGAGCAGTTCTTC

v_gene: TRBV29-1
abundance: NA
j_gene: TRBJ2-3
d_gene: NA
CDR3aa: CSVALNTQYF
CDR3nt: TGCAGCGTTGCCCTTAATACGCAGTATTTT

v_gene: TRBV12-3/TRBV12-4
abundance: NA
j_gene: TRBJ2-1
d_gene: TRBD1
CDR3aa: CAIRDRGRNEQFF
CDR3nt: TGTGCCATCCGGGACAGGGGGAGAAATGAGCAGTTCTTC

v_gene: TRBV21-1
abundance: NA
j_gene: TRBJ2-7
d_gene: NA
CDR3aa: CASSRLDILRYEQYF
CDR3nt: TGTGCCAGCAGCAGGTTGGACATTCTTCGGTACGAGCAGTACTTC

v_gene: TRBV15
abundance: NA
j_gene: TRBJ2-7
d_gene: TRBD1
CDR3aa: CATSRGDRGYEQYF
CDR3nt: TGTGCCACCAGCAGGGGGGACAGGGGTTACGAGCAGTACTTC

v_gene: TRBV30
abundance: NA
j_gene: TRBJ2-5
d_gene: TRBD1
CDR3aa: CAWSLQGAGETQYF
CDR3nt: TGTGCCTGGAGTCTTCAGGGGGCGGGAGAGACCCAGTACTTC

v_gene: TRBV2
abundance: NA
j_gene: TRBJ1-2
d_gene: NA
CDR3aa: CASSETGGYTF
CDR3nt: TGTGCCAGCAGTGAAACAGGAGGCTACACCTTC

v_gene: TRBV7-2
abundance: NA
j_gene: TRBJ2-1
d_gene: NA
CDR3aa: CASRLSVF
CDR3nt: TGTGCCAGCAGGCTCTCGGTCTTC

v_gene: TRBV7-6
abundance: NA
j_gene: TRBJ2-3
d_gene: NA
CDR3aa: CASSLALLSTDTQYF
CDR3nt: TGTGCCAGCAGCTTAGCGCTTCTATCCACAGATACGCAGTATTTT

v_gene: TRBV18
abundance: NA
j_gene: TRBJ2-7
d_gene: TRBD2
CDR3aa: CASSLDSGGLSYEQYF
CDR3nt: TGTGCCAGCTCCCTGGACAGCGGGGGCCTCTCCTACGAGCAGTACTTC

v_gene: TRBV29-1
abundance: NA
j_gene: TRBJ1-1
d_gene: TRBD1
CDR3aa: CSVNRGMTEAFF
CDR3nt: TGCAGCGTTAACAGGGGAATGACTGAAGCTTTCTTT

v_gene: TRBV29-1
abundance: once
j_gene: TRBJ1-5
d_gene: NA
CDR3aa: CSVEGGVNQPQHF
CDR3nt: TGCAGCGTTGAAGGGGGAGTCAATCAGCCCCAGCATTTT

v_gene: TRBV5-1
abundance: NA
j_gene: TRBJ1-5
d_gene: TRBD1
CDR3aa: CASSVGQGHQPQHF
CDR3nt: TGCGCCAGCAGCGTGGGACAGGGCCATCAGCCCCAGCATTTT

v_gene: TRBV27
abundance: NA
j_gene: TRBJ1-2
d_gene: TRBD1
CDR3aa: CASSLVAGGGYGYTF
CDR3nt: TGTGCCAGCAGTTTAGTGGCAGGGGGTGGCTATGGCTACACCTTC

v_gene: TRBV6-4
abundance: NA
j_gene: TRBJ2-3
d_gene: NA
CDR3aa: CASSRGYTDTQYF
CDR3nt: TGTGCCAGCAGCAGGGGATATACAGATACGCAGTATTTT

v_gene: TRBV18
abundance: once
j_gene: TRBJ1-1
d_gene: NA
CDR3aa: CASSPGQSNTEAFF
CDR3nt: TGTGCCAGCTCACCTGGGCAGTCGAACACTGAAGCTTTCTTT

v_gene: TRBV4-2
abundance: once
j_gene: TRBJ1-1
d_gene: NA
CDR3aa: CASSQDRGEREAFF
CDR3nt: TGTGCCAGCAGCCAAGATCGGGGAGAACGTGAAGCTTTCTTT

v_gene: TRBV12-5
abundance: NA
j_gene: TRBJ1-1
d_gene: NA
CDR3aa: CASGLVNPIPGSGNTEAFF
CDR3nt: TGTGCTAGTGGTTTGGTGAACCCCATTCCGGGATCAGGCAATACTGAAGCTTTCTTT

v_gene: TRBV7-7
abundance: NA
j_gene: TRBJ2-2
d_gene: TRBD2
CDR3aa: CASSQLAGPGELFF
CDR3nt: TGTGCCAGCAGTCAACTAGCGGGCCCCGGGGAGCTGTTTTTT

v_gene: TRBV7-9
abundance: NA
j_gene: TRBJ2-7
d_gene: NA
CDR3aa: CASSSGEQYF
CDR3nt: TGTGCCAGCAGCTCGGGTGAGCAGTACTTC

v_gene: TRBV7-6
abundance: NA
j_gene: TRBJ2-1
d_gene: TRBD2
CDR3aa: CASSMERGYHNEQFF
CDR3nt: TGTGCCAGCAGCATGGAGCGGGGCTACCACAATGAGCAGTTCTTC

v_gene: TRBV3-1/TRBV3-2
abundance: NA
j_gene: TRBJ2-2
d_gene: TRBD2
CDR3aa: CASSQIGLAGGTGELFF
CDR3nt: TGTGCCAGCAGCCAAATTGGACTAGCGGGGGGGACCGGGGAGCTGTTTTTT

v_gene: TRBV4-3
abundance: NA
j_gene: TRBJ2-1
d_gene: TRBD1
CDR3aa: CASSQEVQGDYNEQFF
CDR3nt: TGCGCCAGCAGCCAAGAAGTACAGGGGGATTACAATGAGCAGTTCTTC

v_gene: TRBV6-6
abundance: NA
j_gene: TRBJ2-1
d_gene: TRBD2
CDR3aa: CASSRPIPTSGGAREQFF
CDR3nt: TGTGCCAGCAGTCGCCCGATCCCGACTAGCGGGGGGGCAAGGGAGCAGTTCTTC

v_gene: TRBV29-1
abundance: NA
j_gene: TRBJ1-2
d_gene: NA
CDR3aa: CSVGSRLANYGYTF
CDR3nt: TGCAGCGTTGGTTCCCGGTTAGCTAACTATGGCTACACCTTC

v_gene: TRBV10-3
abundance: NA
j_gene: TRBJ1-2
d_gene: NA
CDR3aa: CAISELGLNYGYTF
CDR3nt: TGTGCCATCAGTGAGCTTGGGCTGAACTATGGCTACACCTTC

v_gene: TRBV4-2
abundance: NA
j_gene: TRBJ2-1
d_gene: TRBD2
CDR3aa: CASSQVGGLAGFHEQFF
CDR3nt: TGTGCCAGCAGCCAAGTGGGAGGACTAGCGGGGTTCCATGAGCAGTTCTTC

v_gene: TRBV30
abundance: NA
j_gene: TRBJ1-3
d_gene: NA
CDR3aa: CAYSKPGEGNTIYF
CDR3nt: TGTGCCTACTCGAAACCAGGGGAAGGAAACACCATATATTTT

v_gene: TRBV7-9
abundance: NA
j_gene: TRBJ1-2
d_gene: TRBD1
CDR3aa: CASSAYGTVVYGYTF
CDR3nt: TGTGCCAGCAGCGCCTACGGGACAGTCGTCTATGGCTACACCTTC

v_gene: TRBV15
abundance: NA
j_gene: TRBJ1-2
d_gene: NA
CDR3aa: CATSRDRGENYGYTF
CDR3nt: TGTGCCACCAGCAGAGACAGGGGCGAGAACTATGGCTACACCTTC

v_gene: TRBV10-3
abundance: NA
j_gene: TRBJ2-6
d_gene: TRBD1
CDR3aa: CATGTGAAGANVLTF
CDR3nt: TGTGCCACCGGGACAGGAGCGGCTGGGGCCAACGTCCTGACTTTC

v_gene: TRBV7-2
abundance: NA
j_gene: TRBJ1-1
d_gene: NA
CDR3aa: CASSLESAVFTEAFF
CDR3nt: TGTGCCAGCAGCTTAGAGTCGGCGGTGTTCACTGAAGCTTTCTTT

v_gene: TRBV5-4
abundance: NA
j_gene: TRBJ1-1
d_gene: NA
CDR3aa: CASSLERTKNTEAFF
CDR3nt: TGTGCCAGCAGCTTGGAGAGGACAAAGAACACTGAAGCTTTCTTT

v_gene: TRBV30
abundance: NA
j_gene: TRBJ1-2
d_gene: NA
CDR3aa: CAWSYGTSKNYGYTF
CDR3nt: TGTGCCTGGAGTTACGGGACTTCGAAGAACTATGGCTACACCTTC

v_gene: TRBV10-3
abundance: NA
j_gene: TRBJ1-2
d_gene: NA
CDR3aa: CAIGRGELYGYTF
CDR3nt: TGTGCCATCGGCAGGGGCGAGCTCTATGGCTACACCTTC

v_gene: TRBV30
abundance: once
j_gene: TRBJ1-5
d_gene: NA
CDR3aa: CAWSLSGAREQPQHF
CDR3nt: TGTGCCTGGAGTTTATCCGGGGCTCGGGAGCAGCCCCAGCATTTT

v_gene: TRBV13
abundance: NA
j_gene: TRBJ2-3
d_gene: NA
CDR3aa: CASSLGRISTDTQYF
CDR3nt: TGTGCCAGCAGCTTAGGGCGGATTAGCACAGATACGCAGTATTTT

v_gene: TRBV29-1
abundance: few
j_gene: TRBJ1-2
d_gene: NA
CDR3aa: CSVEGDGLSNYGYTF
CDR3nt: TGCAGCGTTGAAGGAGACGGACTCTCTAACTATGGCTACACCTTC

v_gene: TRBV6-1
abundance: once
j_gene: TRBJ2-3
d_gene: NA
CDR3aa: CASSDETTLDVKQYF
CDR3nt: TGTGCCAGCAGTGACGAAACGACACTAGATGTGAAGCAGTATTTT

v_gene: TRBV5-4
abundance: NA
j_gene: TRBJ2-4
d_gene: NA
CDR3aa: CASTLAGPLGNIQYF
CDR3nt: TGTGCCAGCACCCTCGCGGGTCCATTAGGGAACATTCAGTACTTC